This T cell receptor beta chain was obtained from a study of T-cell reconstitution after alpha-beta-depleted transplantation in children. The V gene's germline CDR1 is DFQATT and CDR2 SNEGSKA (reference sequence). CDR3 size: 17 residues. V was shortened by 0 bases and J by 5 bases, with 21 bases between the two germline ends. Preparation of the TCRbeta library involved a method that used unique molecular identifiers. From the PCR reads, TCRdb called clonotypes with MiXCR, one entry per CDR3 protein. The top ten hold around 2.5% of the sample, which has around 480,000 distinct CDR3 sequences, approximately 29% seen once.

V is TRBV20-1 and J is TRBJ2-3; D might be TRBD1 or TRBD2, each matching 6 bases. The TCR was taken from a human donor who donated a stem cell graft to a child with aplastic anemia. The starting material was PBMCs from the stem cell graft donor, obtained from the stem cell graft. In DNA form, the CDR3 reads TGCAGTGCTAGAGATCCGCGGGACACCTCTGCCGGAGATACGCAGTATTTT. Translating gives CSARDPRDTSAGDTQYF.